A selection of T cell receptor beta chains follows, all from one sample in a study of T cells in Graves' hyperthyroidism and ophthalmopathy. TCRdb ran MiXCR on the multiplex PCR reads and lists one entry per CDR3 protein. The table includes 650,000 to 850,000 distinct CDR3 sequences, 15% to 20% detected once. Input material: blood. The receptors come from a woman aged 45 to 65 with Graves' hyperthyroidism that later progressed to Graves' ophthalmopathy. CDR3s include the opening cysteine and the closing phenylalanine or tryptophan. Each record gives: J gene, D gene, clone size, V gene, CDR3 length, CDR3 protein, CDR3 DNA. D genes are given only for firm matches. Clone sizes are given selectively: once, few, many, or a class where the clone is expanded.

TRBJ1-2,-,many,TRBV20-1,15,CSARPSLVSNYGYTF,TGCAGTGCTAGACCCTCCCTCGTTTCTAACTATGGCTACACCTTC
TRBJ2-7,TRBD1,many,TRBV30,14,CAWSFGTGAYEQYF,TGTGCCTGGAGTTTCGGGACAGGGGCCTACGAGCAGTACTTC
TRBJ1-1,TRBD1,many,TRBV29-1,14,CSVTGTGFIAEAFF,TGCAGCGTGACCGGGACAGGGTTTATCGCTGAAGCTTTCTTT
TRBJ2-7,-,many,TRBV24-1,16,CATSDSSRGWSYEQYF,TGTGCCACCAGTGATTCCTCCCGAGGGTGGTCCTACGAGCAGTACTTC
TRBJ2-3,TRBD2,-,TRBV20-1,16,CSARILAGYSTDTQYF,TGCAGTGCTAGAATACTAGCGGGGTATAGCACAGATACGCAGTATTTT
TRBJ2-2,TRBD2,few,TRBV27,19,CASSPGTSGGARHTGELFF,TGTGCCAGCTCCCCAGGGACTAGCGGGGGGGCCCGTCACACCGGGGAGCTGTTTTTT
TRBJ2-1,-,-,TRBV12-3/TRBV12-4,15,CASSQGRTTYNEQFF,TGTGCCAGCAGCCAGGGGCGAACCACCTACAATGAGCAGTTCTTC
TRBJ1-4,TRBD1,-,TRBV7-6,15,CASSFTGGFGEKLFF,TGTGCCAGCAGCTTTACAGGGGGATTCGGTGAAAAACTGTTTTTT
TRBJ1-2,TRBD1,-,TRBV29-1,13,CSVADRGHYGYTF,TGCAGCGTGGCGGACAGGGGGCATTATGGCTACACCTTC
TRBJ2-1,TRBD2,-,TRBV5-8,17,CASSLAYTSGLDNEQSF,TGTGCCAGCAGCTTGGCCTACACTAGCGGTTTGGACAATGAGCAGTCCTTC
TRBJ2-1,TRBD1,-,TRBV11-2,17,CASSLDGGAGGSNEQFF,TGTGCCAGCAGCCTAGATGGGGGTGCAGGGGGAAGCAATGAGCAGTTCTTC
TRBJ2-5,-,many,TRBV20-1,14,CSATAAGKGETQYF,TGCAGTGCGACCGCGGCGGGGAAGGGGGAGACCCAGTACTTC
TRBJ1-1,-,-,TRBV29-1,13,CSVLRLLNTEAFF,TGCAGCGTTCTTCGGCTATTGAACACTGAAGCTTTCTTT
TRBJ2-3,TRBD1,-,TRBV7-9,13,CASSGQASDTQYF,TGTGCCAGCAGCGGACAGGCATCCGATACGCAGTATTTT
TRBJ2-3,-,-,TRBV6-1,14,CASRIGTVTDTQYF,TGTGCCAGCAGGATCGGCACAGTCACAGATACGCAGTATTTT
TRBJ2-1,-,few,TRBV29-1,14,CSVEDGGSYNEQFF,TGCAGCGTTGAAGATGGGGGGAGCTACAATGAGCAGTTCTTC
TRBJ2-1,TRBD2,-,TRBV20-1,15,CSARVAGGLYNEQFF,TGCAGTGCTAGAGTGGCGGGGGGGCTCTACAATGAGCAGTTCTTC
TRBJ2-3,TRBD1,few,TRBV19,14,CASRVGQNTDTQYF,TGTGCCAGTAGAGTGGGACAGAACACAGATACGCAGTATTTT
TRBJ2-7,TRBD2,-,TRBV28,16,CASSEAPSGGGYEQYF,TGTGCCAGCAGTGAAGCCCCTAGCGGGGGGGGCTACGAGCAGTACTTC
TRBJ1-1,TRBD1,few,TRBV7-6,15,CANSLAIQGTTEAFF,TGTGCCAACAGCTTAGCCATACAGGGGACCACTGAAGCTTTCTTT
TRBJ1-2,-,few,TRBV6-2/TRBV6-3,14,CASSFSETYYGYTF,TGTGCCAGCAGCTTCAGTGAGACCTACTATGGCTACACCTTC
TRBJ2-5,-,few,TRBV11-2,15,CASSDGASIQETQYF,TGTGCCAGCAGCGACGGTGCTTCCATCCAAGAGACCCAGTACTTC
TRBJ1-5,-,once,TRBV20-1,20,CSARDLEGKGGSFSNQPQHF,TGCAGTGCTAGAGACCTTGAGGGAAAGGGAGGATCTTTTAGCAATCAGCCCCAGCATTTT
TRBJ1-3,-,few,TRBV25-1,16,CASRTGHFSSGNTIYF,TGTGCCAGCAGGACGGGACACTTCTCCTCTGGAAACACCATATATTTT
TRBJ1-6,-,many,TRBV20-1,14,CSARPPGVDSPLHF,TGCAGTGCTAGGCCCCCAGGGGTTGATTCACCCCTCCACTTT
TRBJ1-2,-,many,TRBV18,14,CASSAQGLFYGYTF,TGTGCCAGCTCGGCTCAAGGATTGTTCTATGGCTACACCTTC
TRBJ1-2,-,many,TRBV18,17,CASSPQASFGRNYGYTF,TGTGCCAGCTCACCCCAGGCTAGCTTCGGCAGGAACTATGGCTACACCTTC
TRBJ2-3,-,few,TRBV6-1,14,CASSDRRGRDTQYF,TGTGCCAGCAGTGACCGGAGGGGACGAGATACGCAGTATTTT
TRBJ1-5,-,-,TRBV15,15,CATSFTVEMGQPQHF,TGTGCCACCAGCTTTACAGTCGAAATGGGTCAGCCCCAGCATTTT
TRBJ1-2,-,-,TRBV19,15,CASSILRQQIYGYTF,TGTGCCAGTAGTATTCTGCGACAACAGATCTATGGCTACACCTTC
TRBJ2-5,-,many,TRBV3-1,15,CASSQSRGTGETQYF,TGTGCCAGCAGCCAAAGTCGTGGTACCGGGGAGACCCAGTACTTC
TRBJ2-5,TRBD2,few,TRBV9,17,CASSAYSGLASKETQYF,TGTGCCAGCAGCGCCTACTCGGGACTAGCGAGTAAAGAGACCCAGTACTTC
TRBJ2-5,-,many,TRBV18,15,CASSRDSPPAETQYF,TGTGCCAGCTCGCGGGACAGCCCCCCTGCAGAGACCCAGTACTTC
TRBJ2-1,TRBD2,many,TRBV7-9,17,CASGGLAGISSYNEQFF,TGTGCCAGTGGGGGACTAGCGGGGATCTCCTCCTACAATGAGCAGTTCTTC
TRBJ2-7,-,-,TRBV9,15,CASSVDLGDYYEQYF,TGTGCCAGCAGCGTAGATCTTGGTGACTACTACGAGCAGTACTTC
TRBJ2-3,-,-,TRBV20-1,15,CSARIIRGGTDTQYF,TGCAGTGCTAGAATCATCAGGGGGGGCACAGATACGCAGTATTTT
TRBJ2-1,-,many,TRBV7-9,16,CASSLRSSDSYNEQFF,TGTGCCAGCAGCTTAAGATCGTCCGACTCCTACAATGAGCAGTTCTTC
TRBJ2-3,-,-,TRBV27,16,CASSLSILRQRDTQYF,TGTGCCAGCAGTTTATCGATTCTGAGACAGCGAGATACGCAGTATTTT
TRBJ1-5,-,-,TRBV5-6,15,CASSLASSANQPQHF,TGTGCCAGCAGCTTGGCCTCTTCGGCGAATCAGCCCCAGCATTTT
TRBJ1-5,TRBD1,-,TRBV15,19,CATRKDRDRGKYSNQPQHF,TGTGCCACCCGAAAGGACCGGGACAGGGGAAAATATAGCAATCAGCCCCAGCATTTT
TRBJ2-2,TRBD2,-,TRBV20-1,14,CSASRGRLSGELFF,TGCAGTGCTAGTCGCGGGAGATTGTCCGGGGAGCTGTTTTTT
TRBJ1-3,-,many,TRBV12-3/TRBV12-4,15,CASSLDVSSGNTIYF,TGTGCCAGCAGTTTAGATGTGAGCTCTGGAAACACCATATATTTT
TRBJ1-6,-,-,TRBV15,15,CATSSGPIDNSPLHF,TGTGCCACCAGTTCCGGGCCAATTGATAATTCACCCCTCCACTTT
TRBJ2-6,-,-,TRBV7-9,23,CASSRLLPGQSSPKSSGANVLTF,TGTGCCAGCAGCCGTCTCCTTCCGGGACAAAGTTCCCCGAAGAGCTCTGGGGCCAACGTCCTGACTTTC
TRBJ1-1,-,many,TRBV7-2,15,CASSLSRQRNTEAFF,TGTGCCAGCAGCTTGAGTCGACAGAGGAACACTGAAGCTTTCTTT
TRBJ2-6,TRBD1,-,TRBV5-1,18,CASSSPGQGPAGANVLTF,TGCGCCAGCAGCTCGCCTGGACAGGGGCCGGCCGGGGCCAACGTCCTGACTTTC
TRBJ2-1,-,few,TRBV6-6,14,CASSYFSSGNEQFF,TGTGCCAGCAGTTACTTTAGTTCGGGAAATGAGCAGTTCTTC
TRBJ1-6,-,once,TRBV6-5,14,CASSYREYNSPLHF,TGTGCCAGCAGTTACCGGGAGTATAATTCACCCCTCCACTTT
TRBJ2-1,-,few,TRBV7-9,13,CASTGGTYNEQFF,TGTGCCAGCACCGGTGGAACCTACAATGAGCAGTTCTTC
TRBJ2-7,-,-,TRBV4-2,15,CASSQGRQYSYEQYF,TGTGCCAGCAGCCAAGGGAGACAGTACTCCTACGAGCAGTACTTC
TRBJ2-5,TRBD1,many,TRBV11-2,15,CASSHGTGGRETQYF,TGTGCCAGCAGTCACGGGACAGGGGGCCGGGAGACCCAGTACTTC
TRBJ1-5,TRBD1,few,TRBV6-1,14,CASSGRDRVQPQHF,TGTGCCAGCAGTGGCCGGGACAGGGTTCAGCCCCAGCATTTT
TRBJ2-2,-,-,TRBV4-1,16,CASRILAAGDTGELFF,TGCGCCAGCAGGATATTAGCAGCCGGGGACACCGGGGAGCTGTTTTTT
TRBJ2-7,TRBD2,-,TRBV29-1,12,CSAEGLADEQYF,TGCAGCGCCGAGGGACTAGCGGACGAGCAGTACTTC
TRBJ2-4,TRBD1,-,TRBV6-1,17,CASTDRGPLLAKNIQYF,TGTGCCAGCACAGACAGGGGGCCCCTCCTAGCCAAAAACATTCAGTACTTC
TRBJ2-3,-,-,TRBV6-1,14,CASSPRGNKDTQYF,TGTGCCAGCAGCCCTCGGGGAAATAAAGATACGCAGTATTTT
TRBJ2-1,-,-,TRBV9,17,CASSVGPPRNLAREQFF,TGTGCCAGCAGCGTAGGCCCACCGCGTAATTTGGCGAGGGAGCAGTTCTTC